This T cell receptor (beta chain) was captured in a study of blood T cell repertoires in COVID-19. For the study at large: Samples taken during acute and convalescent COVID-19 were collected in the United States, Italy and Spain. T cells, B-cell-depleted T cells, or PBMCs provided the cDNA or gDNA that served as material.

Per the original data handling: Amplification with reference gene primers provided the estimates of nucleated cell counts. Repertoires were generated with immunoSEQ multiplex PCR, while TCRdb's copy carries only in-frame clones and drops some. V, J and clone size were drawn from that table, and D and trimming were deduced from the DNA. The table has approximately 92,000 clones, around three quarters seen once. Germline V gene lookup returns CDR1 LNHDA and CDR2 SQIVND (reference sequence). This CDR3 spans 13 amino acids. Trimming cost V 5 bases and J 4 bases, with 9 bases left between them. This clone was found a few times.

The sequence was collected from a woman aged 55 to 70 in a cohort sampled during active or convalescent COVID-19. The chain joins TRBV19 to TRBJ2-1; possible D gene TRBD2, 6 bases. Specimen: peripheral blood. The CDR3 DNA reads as TGTGCCAGTAGTGACGGGGGTTACAATGAGCAGTTCTTC. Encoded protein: CASSDGGYNEQFF.